The 16 T cell receptor beta chains listed next were all sequenced from one sample in a study of T cells in tuberculosis. The data were produced by immunoSEQ multiplex PCR, yet TCRdb's version contains in-frame clones alone and is incomplete. The top ten hold 2% to 2.5% of the sample, which has about 34,000 clones, more than 85% seen once. The sequenced sample was PBMCs. The receptor set was obtained from a donor aged 10-30 years with latent tuberculosis or without tuberculosis infection.

This clone was found once. The CDR3 coding sequence is TGTGCCAGCAGCTTAGTTTCGAGTCAGCCCCAGCATTTT. Translation gives CASSLVSSQPQHF. J is TRBJ1-5 and V is TRBV7-2; D ambiguous. CDR3 length: 13 residues. Germline lookup yields CDR1 SGHTA and CDR2 FQGNSA. The V end was cut by 1 base, the J end by 6 bases, with 7 bases between.

The rearrangement uses TRBV6-5 and TRBJ2-7; 8 nucleotides agree with TRBD1. CDR1 MNHEY and CDR2 SVGAGI come from the germline V gene. This CDR3 has 14 residues. V lost 6 bases and J lost 2; bases outside the gene matches: 6. In DNA form, the CDR3 reads TGTGCCAGCAGCTACGACAGGGGCGCCTACGAGCAGTACTTC. Its protein product is CASSYDRGAYEQYF.

V usage is TRBV13 and J usage is TRBJ2-3, with TRBD1 matching over 7 bases. V trimming: 4 bases; J trimming: 10 bases; junction bases outside the gene matches: 8. Germline CDR1 PRHDT, CDR2 FYEKMQ (reference sequence). The CDR3 extends over 13 amino acids. CDR3 sequence reads: CASSSARDSSQYF. The DNA of the CDR3 is TGTGCCAGCAGCTCCGCCCGGGACAGCTCGCAGTATTTT.

This clone was seen more than once but under ten times. V is TRBV19 and J is TRBJ1-5; no clear D. Germline assignment: CDR1 LNHDA and CDR2 SQIVND (reference sequence). With 10 bases removed from V and 7 bases from J, the gap between germline ends came to 17 bases. The CDR3 runs to 13 residues. The DNA of the CDR3 is TGTGCCACCTCTGTCGGGGATAGACAGCCCCAGCATTTT. This gives the protein CATSVGDRQPQHF.

This chain joins TRBV5-1 and TRBJ2-5; D is uncertain. The germline gives CDR1 SGHRS, CDR2 YFSETQ. This CDR3 region has 12 residues. V was pared by 2 bases and J by 0 bases, with 2 bases between. Here the CDR3 reads CASSFNQETQYF. The CDR3 DNA follows: TGCGCCAGCAGCTTTAACCAAGAGACCCAGTACTTC.

This rearrangement joins TRBV29-1 to TRBJ2-7; 9 nucleotides line up with TRBD1. Per germline, CDR1 SQVTM and CDR2 ANQGSEA. V gave up 6 bases and J gave up 3 bases; unmatched junction bases: 6. The CDR3 is 13 residues long. Here the CDR3 DNA reads TGCAGCGTCGGACAGGGGAGGGTCTACGAGCAGTACTTC. Translating it yields CSVGQGRVYEQYF.

The chain carries TRBV6-1 and TRBJ1-2, with 7 positions matching TRBD1. The junction had 7 bases not matched to a gene; V was cut back by 3 bases and J by 12 bases. The CDR3 is made up of 12 amino acids. Germline loops: CDR1 MNHNS, CDR2 SASEGT. The CDR3 DNA sequence: TGTGCCAGCAGTGAGAGGACAGGTGCTGACACCTTC. This gives the protein CASSERTGADTF.

The rearrangement uses TRBV9 and TRBJ2-3, with D unclear. Germline values: CDR1 SGDLS, CDR2 YYNGEE. CDR3 size: 13 residues. V lost 6 bases, J lost 5 bases, and 13 bases lay in between. The CDR3 reads CASNGVREDTQYF. DNA for the CDR3: TGTGCCAGCAACGGTGTTCGAGAAGATACGCAGTATTTT.

The gene calls are TRBV19 and TRBJ2-3; the D gene is possibly TRBD2 (6 bases). The CDR3 is 13 residues long. Germline V gene data show CDR1 as LNHDA and CDR2 as SQIVND (reference sequence). V was trimmed by 6 bases and J by 4 bases, leaving 11 bases between them. CDR3 sequence: CASRPSASDTQYF. In DNA, the CDR3 is TGTGCCAGTAGACCTAGCGCTTCAGATACGCAGTATTTT.

The chain joins TRBV18 to TRBJ2-7, with TRBD2 as a possible D gene (5 bases). Germline-derived CDR1 and CDR2 are KGHSH and LQKENI. V lost 4 bases, J lost 7 bases, and 11 bases lay in between. The CDR3 is 12 residues long. The CDR3 nucleotides read TGTGCCAGCTCACGTACCGGGGTGGAGCAGTACTTC. Translating it yields CASSRTGVEQYF.

This chain joins TRBV19 and TRBJ1-1, with TRBD1 matching over 9 bases. The trim removed 7 bases at V and 3 bases at J, leaving 6 bases unmatched. In germline, CDR1 is LNHDA, CDR2 SQIVND (reference sequence). The length of the CDR3 is 14 residues. Here the CDR3 DNA reads TGTGCCAGTATTCAGACAGGGGGGTACACTGAAGCTTTCTTT. Translation: CASIQTGGYTEAFF. The full variable domain, with the rest looked up from reference TRBV19 and TRBJ1-1, is DGGITQSPKYLFRKEGQNVTLSCEQNLNHDAMYWYRQDPGQGLRLIYYSQIVNDFQKGDIAEGYSVSREKKESFPLTVTSAQKNPTAFYLCASIQTGGYTEAFFGQGTRLTVV.

For this clone: Germline is not matched at one junction end, which may reflect a read error. The chain joins TRBV18 to TRBJ2-3, with 9 bases aligning to TRBD2. This CDR3 has 20 amino acids. CDR1 is KGHSH, CDR2 LQKENI, per germline. The CDR3 here is CASSPQPEKRTSDSTDTQYF. In DNA form, the CDR3 reads TGTGCCAGCTCGCCACAACCTGAAAAACGGACTAGCGACAGCACAGATACGCAGTATTTT.

As DNA, the CDR3 is TGTGCCAGCAGTGACAGGGTGGTTGGACAGGGCTTCGATCAGCCCCAGCATTTT. It specifies CASSDRVVGQGFDQPQHF. The chain employs TRBV2 and TRBJ1-5; TRBD1 matches at 8 bases. There are 18 residues in the CDR3. CDR1 and CDR2 from the germline V gene are SNHLY and FYNNEI. V was clipped by 3 bases and J by 5 bases; unmatched bases: 15.

J is TRBJ2-1 and V is TRBV19; TRBD1 matches at 9 bases. There are 15 residues in the CDR3. CDR1 is LNHDA, CDR2 SQIVND, per germline (reference sequence). J lost 6 bases, V lost 2 bases, and 5 bases had no gene match. CDR3 coding DNA: TGTGCCAGTAGTATACTGAGGGACAGGGTCAATGAGCAGTTCTTC. Its translation is CASSILRDRVNEQFF.

The gene calls are TRBV7-2 and TRBJ2-7; 8 bases match TRBD1. This CDR3 is 15 amino acids long. V trimming: 2 bases; J trimming: 5 bases; junction bases outside the gene matches: 8. Germline-derived CDR1 and CDR2 are SGHTA and FQGNSA. CDR3 coding DNA: TGTGCCAGCAGCTTAATTCGAGAGACAGGGGACGAGCAGTACTTC. Amino acid sequence: CASSLIRETGDEQYF.

This clone was counted a single time. The genes are TRBV7-8 and TRBJ2-7, with 9 positions matching TRBD2. There are 16 residues in the CDR3. The ends lost 3 bases at V and 6 bases at J; junction bases unmatched: 12. CDR1 is SGHVS and CDR2 is FQNEAQ in the germline V gene. The CDR3 loop reads CASSLPGWRGGGEQYF. The CDR3, as DNA: TGTGCCAGCAGCTTGCCAGGGTGGCGGGGGGGCGGCGAGCAGTACTTC.